What follows is one T cell receptor (beta chain) and its context. This sample is part of a study of blood T cell repertoires in COVID-19. Study-wide context: The samples span acute and convalescent COVID-19 from the United States, Italy and Spain. From T cells, B-cell-depleted T cells, or PBMCs came the material, which was cDNA or gDNA.

Repertoires were generated with immunoSEQ multiplex PCR, while TCRdb's copy carries only in-frame clones and drops some. The table records 100,000 to 120,000 clones, about 84% of them present only once. The length of the CDR3 is 14 residues. After removal of 4 bases from V and 7 bases from J, the junction contained 8 bases not matched to a gene. The germline CDR1 and CDR2 sequences are WSHSY and SAAADI. Material: peripheral blood. The sequence derives from a man aged 45-65 years with acute or convalescent COVID-19. V usage is TRBV10-2 and J usage is TRBJ2-7; TRBD1 agrees at 9 bases. The CDR3 region is CASSVGDRASEQYF. The CDR3 nucleotides are TGCGCCAGCAGTGTGGGGGACAGGGCAAGTGAGCAGTACTTC.